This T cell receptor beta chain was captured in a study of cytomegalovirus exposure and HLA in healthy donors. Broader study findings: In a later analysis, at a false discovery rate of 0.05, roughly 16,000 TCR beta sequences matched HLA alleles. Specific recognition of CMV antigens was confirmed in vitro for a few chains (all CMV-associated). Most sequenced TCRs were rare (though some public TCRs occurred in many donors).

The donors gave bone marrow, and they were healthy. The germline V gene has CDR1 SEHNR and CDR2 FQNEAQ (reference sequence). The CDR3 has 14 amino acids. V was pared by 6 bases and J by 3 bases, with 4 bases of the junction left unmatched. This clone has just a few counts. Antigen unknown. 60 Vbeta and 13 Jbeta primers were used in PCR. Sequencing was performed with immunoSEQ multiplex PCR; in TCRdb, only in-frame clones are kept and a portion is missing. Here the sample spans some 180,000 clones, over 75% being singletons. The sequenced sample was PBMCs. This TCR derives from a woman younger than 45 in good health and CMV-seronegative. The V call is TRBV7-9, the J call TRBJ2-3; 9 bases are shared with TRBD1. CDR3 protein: CASRRQGGTDTQYF. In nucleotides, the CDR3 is TGTGCCAGCAGGAGACAGGGGGGGACAGATACGCAGTATTTT.